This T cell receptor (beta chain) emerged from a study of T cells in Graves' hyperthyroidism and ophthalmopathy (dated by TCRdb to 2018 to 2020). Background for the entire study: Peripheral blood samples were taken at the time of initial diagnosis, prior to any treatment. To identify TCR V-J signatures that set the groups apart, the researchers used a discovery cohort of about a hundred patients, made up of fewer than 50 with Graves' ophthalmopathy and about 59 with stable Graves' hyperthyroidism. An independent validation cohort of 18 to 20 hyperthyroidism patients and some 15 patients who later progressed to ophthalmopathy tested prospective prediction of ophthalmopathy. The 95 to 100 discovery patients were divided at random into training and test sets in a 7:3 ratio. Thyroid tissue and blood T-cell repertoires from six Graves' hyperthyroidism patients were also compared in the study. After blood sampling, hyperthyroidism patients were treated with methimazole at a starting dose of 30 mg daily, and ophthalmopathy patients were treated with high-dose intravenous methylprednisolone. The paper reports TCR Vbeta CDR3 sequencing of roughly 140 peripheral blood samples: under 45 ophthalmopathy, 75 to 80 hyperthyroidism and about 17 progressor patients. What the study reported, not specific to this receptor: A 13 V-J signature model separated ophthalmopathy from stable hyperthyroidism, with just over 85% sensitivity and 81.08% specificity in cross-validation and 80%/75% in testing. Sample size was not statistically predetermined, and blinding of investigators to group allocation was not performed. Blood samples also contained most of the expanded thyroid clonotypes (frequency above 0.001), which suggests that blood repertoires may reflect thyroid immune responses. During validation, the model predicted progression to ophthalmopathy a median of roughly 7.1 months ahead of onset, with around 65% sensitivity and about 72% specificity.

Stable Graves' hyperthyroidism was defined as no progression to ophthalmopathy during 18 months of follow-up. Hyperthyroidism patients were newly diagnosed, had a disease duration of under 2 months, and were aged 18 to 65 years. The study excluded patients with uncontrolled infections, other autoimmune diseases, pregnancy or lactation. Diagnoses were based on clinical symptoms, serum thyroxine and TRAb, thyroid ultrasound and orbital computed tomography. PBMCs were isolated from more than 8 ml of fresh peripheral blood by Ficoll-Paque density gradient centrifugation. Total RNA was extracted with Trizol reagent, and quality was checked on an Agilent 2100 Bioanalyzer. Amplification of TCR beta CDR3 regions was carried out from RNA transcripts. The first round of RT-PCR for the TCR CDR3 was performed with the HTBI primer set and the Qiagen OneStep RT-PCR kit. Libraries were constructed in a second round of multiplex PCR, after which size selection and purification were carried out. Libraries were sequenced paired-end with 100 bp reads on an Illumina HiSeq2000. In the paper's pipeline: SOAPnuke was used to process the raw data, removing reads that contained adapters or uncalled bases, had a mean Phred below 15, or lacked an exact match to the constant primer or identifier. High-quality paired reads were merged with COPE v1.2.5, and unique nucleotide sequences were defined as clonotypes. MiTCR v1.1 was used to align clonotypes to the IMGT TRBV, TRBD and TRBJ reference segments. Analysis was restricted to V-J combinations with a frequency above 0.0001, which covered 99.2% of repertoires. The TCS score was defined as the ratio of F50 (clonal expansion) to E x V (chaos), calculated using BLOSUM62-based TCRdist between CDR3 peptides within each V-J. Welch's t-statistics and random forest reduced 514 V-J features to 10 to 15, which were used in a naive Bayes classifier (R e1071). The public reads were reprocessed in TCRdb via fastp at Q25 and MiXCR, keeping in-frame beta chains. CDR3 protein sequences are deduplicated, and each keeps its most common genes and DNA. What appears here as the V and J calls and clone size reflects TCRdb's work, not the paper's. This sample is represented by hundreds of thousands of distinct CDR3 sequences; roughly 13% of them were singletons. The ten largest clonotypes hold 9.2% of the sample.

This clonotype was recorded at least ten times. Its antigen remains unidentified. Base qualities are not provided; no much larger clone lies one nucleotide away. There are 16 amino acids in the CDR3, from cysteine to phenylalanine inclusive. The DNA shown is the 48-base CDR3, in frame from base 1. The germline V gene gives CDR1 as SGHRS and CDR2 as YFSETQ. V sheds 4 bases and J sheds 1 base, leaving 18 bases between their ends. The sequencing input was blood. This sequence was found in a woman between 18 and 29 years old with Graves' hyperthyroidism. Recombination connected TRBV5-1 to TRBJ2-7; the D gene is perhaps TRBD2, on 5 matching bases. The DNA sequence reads TGCGCCAGCAGCCCCGAAGACGTGCGGAGGTCCTACGAGCAGTACTTC. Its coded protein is CASSPEDVRRSYEQYF.